This entry concerns a single TCR beta chain. This entry belongs to a study of blood T cell repertoires in COVID-19. Study background: Donors in Cohort 3 who had recovered were those with two negative PCRs, healthcare professional clearance, or resolution of their symptoms. Acute and convalescent COVID-19 specimens originated in the United States, Italy and Spain.

The CDR3 has 15 amino acids. Per germline, CDR1 MNHEY and CDR2 SMNVEV (reference sequence). V lost 6 bases to trimming and J lost 3 bases, with 15 bases between them. Categorization into cohorts depended on clinical history that participants reported. Methods used by the authors: Reference gene primer amplification gave estimated nucleated cell counts. This table comes from immunoSEQ multiplex PCR, and its TCRdb copy is limited to in-frame clones, with some not included. V and J calls and clone size follow that table, whereas D and trimming were derived from the DNA. The table includes fewer than 250,000 clones, about nine tenths detected once.

This rearrangement joins TRBV27 to TRBJ2-1, with D possibly matching TRBD2 (5 bases). Material for sequencing was PBMCs or T cells enriched from blood (not recorded which). The sequence came from a man between 25 and 39 years old in a cohort exposed to, infected with or recovered from COVID-19 (not recorded which). In DNA form, the CDR3 reads TGTGCCAGCAGCCGAGGAGCGGATTTCTACAATGAGCAGTTCTTC. It yields the protein CASSRGADFYNEQFF.